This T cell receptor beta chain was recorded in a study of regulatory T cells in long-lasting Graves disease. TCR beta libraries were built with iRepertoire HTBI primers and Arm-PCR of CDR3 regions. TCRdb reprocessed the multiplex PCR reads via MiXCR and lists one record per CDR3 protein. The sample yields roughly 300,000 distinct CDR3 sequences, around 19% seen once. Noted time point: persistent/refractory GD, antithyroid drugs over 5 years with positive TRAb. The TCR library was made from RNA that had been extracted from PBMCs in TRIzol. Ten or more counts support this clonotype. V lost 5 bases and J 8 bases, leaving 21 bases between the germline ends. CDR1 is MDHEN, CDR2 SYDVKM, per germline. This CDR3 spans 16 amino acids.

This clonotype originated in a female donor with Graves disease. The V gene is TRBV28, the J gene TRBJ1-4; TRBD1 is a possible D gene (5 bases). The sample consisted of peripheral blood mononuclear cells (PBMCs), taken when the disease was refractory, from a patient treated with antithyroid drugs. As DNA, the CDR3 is TGTGCCAGCAGTCTTCCCCTGGGGGGATTAGGCGAAAAACTGTTTTTT. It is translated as CASSLPLGGLGEKLFF.